A selection of T cell receptor beta chains follows, all from one sample in a study of cytomegalovirus exposure and HLA in healthy donors. Sequencing was performed with immunoSEQ multiplex PCR; in TCRdb, only in-frame clones are kept and a portion is missing. The sample lists fewer than 250,000 clones, roughly 84% occurring once. The sequenced sample consisted of PBMCs. Receptors were obtained from a human donor in good health. The CDR3 runs from the conserved cysteine through the conserved F or W. A D gene is named only where the DNA matches it firmly. A clone size is listed for some rows: how often the clone was seen (once, few, many), or a class if it is expanded.

J: TRBJ2-3; size: once; V: TRBV7-9; D: -; DNA: TGTGCCAGCAGCCGACAGCGAGCATCGCAGTATTTT; CDR3: CASSRQRASQYF
J: TRBJ1-2; size: few; V: TRBV5-5; D: TRBD1; DNA: TGTGCCAGCAGCATCCAGACAGGGAAAAAGGGCTATGGCTACACCTTC; CDR3: CASSIQTGKKGYGYTF
J: TRBJ2-1; size: -; V: TRBV19; D: TRBD2; DNA: TGTGCCAGTAGGGGGACTACCCTTACCTTCTACAATGAGCAGTTCTTC; CDR3: CASRGTTLTFYNEQFF
J: TRBJ1-3; size: -; V: TRBV15; D: -; DNA: TGTGCCACCAGCAGCGGAGATTACTCTGGAAACACCATATATTTT; CDR3: CATSSGDYSGNTIYF
J: TRBJ1-1; size: -; V: TRBV19; D: -; DNA: TGTGCCAGTAGTATAGATCACAGGAACACTGAAGCTTTCTTT; CDR3: CASSIDHRNTEAFF
J: TRBJ1-3; size: -; V: TRBV2; D: TRBD1; DNA: TGTGCCAGCAGTGTCCGGGACAGGGCTGGAAACACCATATATTTT; CDR3: CASSVRDRAGNTIYF
J: TRBJ2-5; size: once; V: TRBV6-5; D: TRBD2; DNA: TGTGCCAGCAGTTCCGCCGTCGGGCTAGCGGGAGAGACCCAGTACTTC; CDR3: CASSSAVGLAGETQYF
J: TRBJ1-2; size: -; V: TRBV5-4; D: TRBD1; DNA: TGTGCCAGCAGCTTGGGACAGGGGGCTTGGTATGGCTACACCTTC; CDR3: CASSLGQGAWYGYTF
J: TRBJ1-2; size: -; V: TRBV4-1; D: -; DNA: TGCGCCAGCAGTGCCACTCTGACAGCCCAAATTAGCTACACCTTC; CDR3: CASSATLTAQISYTF
J: TRBJ2-1; size: -; V: TRBV7-3; D: TRBD2; DNA: TGTGCCAGCAGGAAGGGACTAGCGGGAGGTTACAATGAGCAGTTCTTC; CDR3: CASRKGLAGGYNEQFF
J: TRBJ2-5; size: -; V: TRBV10-3; D: TRBD2; DNA: TGTGCCATCAGTGAATCGGGGGGAGCCCAGTACTTC; CDR3: CAISESGGAQYF
J: TRBJ2-7; size: -; V: TRBV7-2; D: TRBD1; DNA: TGTGCCAGCAGCCCACAGGGGAATTCGGCGATCTACGAGCAGTACTTC; CDR3: CASSPQGNSAIYEQYF
J: TRBJ2-1; size: -; V: TRBV10-3; D: TRBD2; DNA: TGTGCCATCGCTAGCGGGGCGGGCGATGAGCAGTTCTTC; CDR3: CAIASGAGDEQFF
J: TRBJ2-1; size: -; V: TRBV19; D: TRBD2; DNA: TGTGCCAGTAGAAGACTAGCGGACTACAATGAGCAGTTCTTC; CDR3: CASRRLADYNEQFF
J: TRBJ2-3; size: -; V: TRBV28; D: -; DNA: TGTGCCAGCATTAAACCGGGACTCCTTAACACAGATACGCAGTATTTT; CDR3: CASIKPGLLNTDTQYF
J: TRBJ2-4; size: -; V: TRBV19; D: -; DNA: TGTGCCAGTAGTATAGTCGGGGGGCTAGCCAAAAACATTCAGTACTTC; CDR3: CASSIVGGLAKNIQYF
J: TRBJ2-7; size: -; V: TRBV5-1; D: TRBD2; DNA: TGCGCCAGCAGCTTGGGCGGGACTAGCAGGTACGAGCAGTACTTC; CDR3: CASSLGGTSRYEQYF
J: TRBJ2-2; size: -; V: TRBV27; D: -; DNA: TGTGCCAGCAGTTACACAGGAGAAAACACCGGGGAGCTGTTTTTT; CDR3: CASSYTGENTGELFF
J: TRBJ2-7; size: -; V: TRBV7-9; D: -; DNA: TGTGCCAGCAGCCTTGTGGGAGGAGCCTACGAGCAGTACTTC; CDR3: CASSLVGGAYEQYF
J: TRBJ2-7; size: -; V: TRBV27; D: TRBD2; DNA: TGTGCCAGCAGTTCTTCTAGCGGTTACTCCTACGAGCAGTACTTC; CDR3: CASSSSSGYSYEQYF
J: TRBJ2-7; size: -; V: TRBV4-1; D: TRBD2; DNA: TGCGCCAGCAGCCGAGGACTAGCGGGAGGACCACCATACGAGCAGTACTTC; CDR3: CASSRGLAGGPPYEQYF
J: TRBJ2-7; size: -; V: TRBV19; D: TRBD1; DNA: TGTGCCAGTAGGGGACAGGGAAGCCCCTACGAGCAGTACTTC; CDR3: CASRGQGSPYEQYF
J: TRBJ1-1; size: few; V: TRBV11-2; D: -; DNA: TGTGCCAGCAGCCCTTCGGAGGGCACTGAAGCTTTCTTT; CDR3: CASSPSEGTEAFF
J: TRBJ2-5; size: -; V: TRBV2; D: TRBD1; DNA: TGTGCCAGCAGTGAAACAGGGGGCGATGGTGGTTGGGAGACCCAGTACTTC; CDR3: CASSETGGDGGWETQYF
J: TRBJ2-2; size: few; V: TRBV10-3; D: TRBD1; DNA: TGTGCCATCAGTGAGGGTGACAGGGTCGCCGGGGAGCTGTTTTTT; CDR3: CAISEGDRVAGELFF
J: TRBJ2-7; size: -; V: TRBV6-6; D: TRBD1; DNA: TGTGCCAGCAGTTACAGTCCAGGGGGTGGCTACGAGCAGTACTTC; CDR3: CASSYSPGGGYEQYF
J: TRBJ2-5; size: -; V: TRBV7-9; D: TRBD1; DNA: TGTGCCAGCAGCCCTCGGACAGGGCCAGAGACCCAGTACTTC; CDR3: CASSPRTGPETQYF
J: TRBJ2-7; size: -; V: TRBV6-6; D: -; DNA: TGTGCCAGCGTCCGGGGGAATGGGAGGCCCTACGAGCAGTACTTC; CDR3: CASVRGNGRPYEQYF
J: TRBJ2-7; size: -; V: TRBV28; D: -; DNA: TGTGCCAGCAGCCCAGTGGGAGGTCGGGGGTCCTACGAGCAGTACTTC; CDR3: CASSPVGGRGSYEQYF
J: TRBJ2-3; size: -; V: TRBV2; D: -; DNA: TGTGCCAGCAGTCAGAACAGGGATACGCAGTATTTT; CDR3: CASSQNRDTQYF
J: TRBJ1-3; size: -; V: TRBV7-9; D: -; DNA: TGTGCCAGCAGCTTAGCTCCCGGACAGACTTTCTTCTCTGGAAACACCATATATTTT; CDR3: CASSLAPGQTFFSGNTIYF
J: TRBJ1-2; size: -; V: TRBV12-5; D: -; DNA: TGTGCTAGTGGTTTCCCCGACAAAAACTATGGCTACACCTTC; CDR3: CASGFPDKNYGYTF
J: TRBJ2-3; size: -; V: TRBV11-2; D: TRBD2; DNA: TGTGCCAGCAGCTTATTGCGGGAGAACCCAGATACGCAGTATTTT; CDR3: CASSLLRENPDTQYF
J: TRBJ2-7; size: -; V: TRBV6-1; D: -; DNA: TGTGCCAGCAGGGTCAGCTCCTACGAGCAGTACTTC; CDR3: CASRVSSYEQYF
J: TRBJ2-7; size: -; V: TRBV6-5; D: TRBD2; DNA: TGTGCCAGCAGTTACGTAGGCCTAGCGGGAGGCTACGAGCAGTACTTC; CDR3: CASSYVGLAGGYEQYF
J: TRBJ2-7; size: few; V: TRBV28; D: -; DNA: TGTGCCAGCAGTGAGACGGGACACTCCTACGAGCAGTACTTC; CDR3: CASSETGHSYEQYF
J: TRBJ2-5; size: -; V: TRBV5-4; D: TRBD1; DNA: TGTGCCAGCAGCAGGACAGGGGGCTACCAAGAGACCCAGTACTTC; CDR3: CASSRTGGYQETQYF
J: TRBJ2-5; size: few; V: TRBV10-3; D: TRBD1; DNA: TGTGCCATCAGTGAGGGACAGGGAGGAGAGACCCAGTACTTC; CDR3: CAISEGQGGETQYF
J: TRBJ1-6; size: -; V: TRBV5-6; D: TRBD1; DNA: TGTGCCAGCAGCGGGTGGTGGGCCGGGACAGGGGCTTCACCCCTCCACTTT; CDR3: CASSGWWAGTGASPLHF
J: TRBJ2-7; size: -; V: TRBV7-3; D: -; DNA: TGTGCCAGCAGCTTAACGGAGACAGCGCGGGGCTCCTACGAGCAGTACTTC; CDR3: CASSLTETARGSYEQYF
J: TRBJ2-1; size: once; V: TRBV5-1; D: -; DNA: TGCGCCAGCAGCTTGGAGTTTGGGGCGAATGAGCAGTTCTTC; CDR3: CASSLEFGANEQFF
J: TRBJ2-1; size: few; V: TRBV11-3; D: -; DNA: TGTGCCAGCAGCTTGGGGCTTAGCACACACAATGAGCAGTTCTTC; CDR3: CASSLGLSTHNEQFF
J: TRBJ1-1; size: -; V: TRBV10-3; D: TRBD1; DNA: TGTGCCATCCGAGCACGGGACAGGGGTACTGAAGCTTTCTTT; CDR3: CAIRARDRGTEAFF
J: TRBJ2-3; size: -; V: TRBV5-1; D: TRBD2; DNA: TGCGCCAGCAGCTTTCTCCGGACTAGCGGGACGGGGGAACCTAGCACAGATACGCAGTATTTT; CDR3: CASSFLRTSGTGEPSTDTQYF
J: TRBJ2-7; size: -; V: TRBV5-4; D: -; DNA: TGTGCCAGCAGCTTCGGGGGACCACCCTACGAGCAGTACTTC; CDR3: CASSFGGPPYEQYF
J: TRBJ1-1; size: -; V: TRBV7-3; D: -; DNA: TGTGCCAGCAGCTTAAGCGGGAACACTGAAGCTTTCTTT; CDR3: CASSLSGNTEAFF
J: TRBJ1-5; size: once; V: TRBV7-2; D: TRBD1; DNA: TGTGCCAGCAGCTACAGGGGACGACAGCCCCAGCATTTT; CDR3: CASSYRGRQPQHF
J: TRBJ2-1; size: few; V: TRBV7-4; D: TRBD2; DNA: TGTGCCAGCAGCCAAGGGGGGGCTAGCGGGAGTCTCTCCTACAATGAGCAGTTCTTC; CDR3: CASSQGGASGSLSYNEQFF
J: TRBJ1-1; size: -; V: TRBV19; D: -; DNA: TGTGCCAGTAGTTTGGGCCGAAACACTGAAGCTTTCTTT; CDR3: CASSLGRNTEAFF
J: TRBJ1-6; size: -; V: TRBV4-1; D: -; DNA: TGCGCCAGCAGCCGCTTCCAGGGCCGCCTAAATAATTCACCCCTCCACTTT; CDR3: CASSRFQGRLNNSPLHF
J: TRBJ2-3; size: few; V: TRBV28; D: TRBD2; DNA: TGTGCCAGCAGGCCCTTAGCGGGAGCATCAGATACGCAGTATTTT; CDR3: CASRPLAGASDTQYF
J: TRBJ2-7; size: -; V: TRBV29-1; D: TRBD2; DNA: TGCAGCGTTGGGACTAGCGGTCCCTACGAGCAGTACTTC; CDR3: CSVGTSGPYEQYF
J: TRBJ2-7; size: few; V: TRBV10-3; D: TRBD2; DNA: TGTGCCATCAGGCCGGGACTAGCGGGAGCCTCCTACGAGCAGTACTTC; CDR3: CAIRPGLAGASYEQYF